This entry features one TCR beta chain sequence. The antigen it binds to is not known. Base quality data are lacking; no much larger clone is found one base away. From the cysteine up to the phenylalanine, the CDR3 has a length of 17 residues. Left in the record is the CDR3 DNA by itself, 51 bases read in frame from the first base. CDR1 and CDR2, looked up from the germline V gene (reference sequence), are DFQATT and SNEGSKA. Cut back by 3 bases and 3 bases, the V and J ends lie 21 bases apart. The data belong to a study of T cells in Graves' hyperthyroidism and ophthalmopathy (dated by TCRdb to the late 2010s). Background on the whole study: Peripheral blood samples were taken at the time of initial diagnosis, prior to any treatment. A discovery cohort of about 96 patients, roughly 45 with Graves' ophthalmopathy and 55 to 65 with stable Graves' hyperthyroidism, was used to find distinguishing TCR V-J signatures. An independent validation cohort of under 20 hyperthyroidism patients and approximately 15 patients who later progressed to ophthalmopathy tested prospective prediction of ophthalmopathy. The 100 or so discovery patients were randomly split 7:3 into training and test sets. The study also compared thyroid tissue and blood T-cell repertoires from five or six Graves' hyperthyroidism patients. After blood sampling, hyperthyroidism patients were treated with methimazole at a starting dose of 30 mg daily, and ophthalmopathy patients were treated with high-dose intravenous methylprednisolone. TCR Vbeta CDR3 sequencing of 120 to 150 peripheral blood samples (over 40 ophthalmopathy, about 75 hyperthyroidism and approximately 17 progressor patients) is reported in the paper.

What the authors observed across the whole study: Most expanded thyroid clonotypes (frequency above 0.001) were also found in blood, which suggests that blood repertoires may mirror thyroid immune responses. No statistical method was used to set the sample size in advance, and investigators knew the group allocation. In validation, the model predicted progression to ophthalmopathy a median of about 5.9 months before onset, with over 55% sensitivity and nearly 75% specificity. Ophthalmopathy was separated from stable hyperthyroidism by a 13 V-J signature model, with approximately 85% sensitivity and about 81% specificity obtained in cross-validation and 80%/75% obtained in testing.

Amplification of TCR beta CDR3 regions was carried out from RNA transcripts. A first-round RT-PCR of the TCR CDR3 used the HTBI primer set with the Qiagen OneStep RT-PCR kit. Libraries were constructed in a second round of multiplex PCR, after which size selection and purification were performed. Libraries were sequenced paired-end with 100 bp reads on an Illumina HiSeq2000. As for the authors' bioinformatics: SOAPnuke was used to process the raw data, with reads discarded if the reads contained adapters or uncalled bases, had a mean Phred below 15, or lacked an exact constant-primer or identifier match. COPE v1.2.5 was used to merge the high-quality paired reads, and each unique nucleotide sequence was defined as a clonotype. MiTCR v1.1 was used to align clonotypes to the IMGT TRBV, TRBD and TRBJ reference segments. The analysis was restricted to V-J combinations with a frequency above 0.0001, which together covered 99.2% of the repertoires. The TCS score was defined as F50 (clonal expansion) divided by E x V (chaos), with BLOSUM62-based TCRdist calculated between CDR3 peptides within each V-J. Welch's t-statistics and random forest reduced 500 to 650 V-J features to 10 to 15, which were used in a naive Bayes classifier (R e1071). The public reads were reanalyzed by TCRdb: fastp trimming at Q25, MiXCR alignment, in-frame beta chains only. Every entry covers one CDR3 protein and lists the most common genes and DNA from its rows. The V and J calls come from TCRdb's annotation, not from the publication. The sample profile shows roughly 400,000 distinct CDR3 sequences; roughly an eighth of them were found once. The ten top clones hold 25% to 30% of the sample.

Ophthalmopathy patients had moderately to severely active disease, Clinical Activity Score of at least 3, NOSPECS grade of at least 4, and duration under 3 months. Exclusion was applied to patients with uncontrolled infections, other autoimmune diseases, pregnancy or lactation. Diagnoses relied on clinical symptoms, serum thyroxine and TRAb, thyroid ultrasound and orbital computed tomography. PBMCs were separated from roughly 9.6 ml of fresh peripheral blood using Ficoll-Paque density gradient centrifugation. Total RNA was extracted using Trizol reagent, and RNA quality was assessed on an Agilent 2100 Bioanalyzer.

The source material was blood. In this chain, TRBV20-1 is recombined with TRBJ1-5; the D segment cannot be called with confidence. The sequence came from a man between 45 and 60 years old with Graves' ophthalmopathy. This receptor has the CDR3 CSASKILEEGYNQPQHF. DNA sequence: TGCAGTGCTAGCAAGATACTGGAGGAGGGATACAATCAGCCCCAGCATTTT.